The 10 T cell receptor beta chains below were found in one sample sequenced in a study of technical replicates of blood from several donors (dated by TCRdb to between 2016 and 2019). Library preparation employed the immunoSEQ multiplex PCR assay. The table was pulled from immuneACCESS by TCRdb, which kept in-frame rearrangements only. Such tables lose some clones; where checked, under half of the loss comes from unresolved V genes, and the rest has no known cause. The sample profile shows 60,000 to 85,000 clones; 94% of them were found once. The top ten clonotypes cover approximately 0.4% of the sample. Source material: T cells isolated from PBMCs. These receptors came from a human donor in good health.

The V gene is TRBV28, the J gene TRBJ2-3, with TRBD2 matching over 7 bases. Germline values: CDR1 MDHEN, CDR2 SYDVKM. The CDR3 is 14 amino acids. Trimming cost V 4 bases and J 3 bases; bases outside gene matches: 4. CDR3 coding DNA: TGTGCCAGCAGTTGGGTGCGGGAGACAGATACGCAGTATTTT. It translates to CASSWVRETDTQYF.

This chain links TRBV6-5 with TRBJ2-1; D uncertain. Deletions cut 8 bases from V and 0 bases from J, with 8 bases between. Germline V lookup: CDR1 MNHEY, CDR2 SVGAGI. This CDR3 comprises 13 residues. The CDR3: CASALSSYNEQFF. The DNA for the CDR3 is TGTGCCAGCGCACTAAGCTCCTACAATGAGCAGTTCTTC.

The CDR3 nucleotides are TGTGCCAGCAGTGGGGACAGGGATATCGGGGAGCTGTTTTTT. As protein: CASSGDRDIGELFF. This rearrangement joins TRBV6-5 to TRBJ2-2; 9 nucleotides match TRBD1. V dropped 5 bases and J dropped 7; count of bases not matched to a gene: 5. Germline CDR1 is MNHEY and CDR2 is SVGAGI. This CDR3 has 14 amino acids.

J is TRBJ2-1 and V is TRBV4-1; D not resolved. The CDR3 is 16 amino acids. Germline CDR1 is MGHRA and CDR2 is YSYEKL. V was pared by 1 base and J by 1 base, with 11 bases between. The CDR3 here is CASSQGGRPSYNEQFF. In nucleotides, the CDR3 is TGCGCCAGCAGCCAAGGCGGAAGACCATCCTACAATGAGCAGTTCTTC.

The chain combines TRBV7-2 with TRBJ2-1; no clear D. The length of the CDR3 is 14 residues. Trimming pared 3 bases from V and 1 base from J, leaving 7 bases between. The germline V gene encodes CDR1 SGHTA and CDR2 FQGNSA. DNA for the CDR3: TGTGCCAGCAGCTTTGGCTCGTCCTACAATGAGCAGTTCTTC. Translating it yields CASSFGSSYNEQFF. The whole variable domain, remainder taken from reference TRBV7-2 and TRBJ2-1, is GAGVSQSPSNKVTEKGKDVELRCDPISGHTALYWYRQSLGQGLEFLIYFQGNSAPDKSGLPSDRFSAERTGGSVSTLTIQRTQQEDSAVYLCASSFGSSYNEQFFGPGTRLTVL.

The J gene is TRBJ1-4, the V gene TRBV30; 10 nucleotides align to TRBD1. Germline V lookup: CDR1 GTSNPN, CDR2 SVGIG (reference sequence). CDR3 length: 16 amino acids. V was clipped by 7 bases and J by 2 bases; unmatched bases: 10. The CDR3 region has the DNA TGTGCCTTTGGGACAGGGGCCGGGGGTACTAATGAAAAACTGTTTTTT. This gives the protein CAFGTGAGGTNEKLFF.

The chain uses TRBV6-1 and TRBJ1-4; D is perhaps TRBD1 (5 bases). CDR1 and CDR2 (germline): MNHNS, SASEGT. Trimming removed 2 bases from V and 4 bases from J, with 8 bases in between. The CDR3 has 14 amino acids. CDR3 in amino acids: CASSELGGNEKLFF. The CDR3, as DNA: TGTGCCAGCAGTGAACTCGGGGGTAATGAAAAACTGTTTTTT.

Notes on this clone: Germline and junction disagree at one end, which may indicate a read error. V gene TRBV7-7 combines with J gene TRBJ2-2; D ambiguous. The V gene's germline CDR1 is SSHAT and CDR2 FNYEAQ (reference sequence). This CDR3 has 12 amino acids. The CDR3 reads CASSPSTGELFF. The CDR3 nucleotides are TGTGCTAGCAGCCCTAGCACCGGGGAGCTGTTTTTT.

The rearrangement joins TRBV6-5 to TRBJ1-2, with 9 nucleotides matching TRBD1. Germline V gene lookup returns CDR1 MNHEY and CDR2 SVGAGI. The CDR3 contains 12 residues. J gave up 8 bases and V 7 bases, and 5 bases lay outside the gene matches. The CDR3 DNA follows: TGTGCCAGCACCGGACAGGGGTTAGGCTACACCTTC. Its protein product is CASTGQGLGYTF.

The chain recombines TRBV20-1 with TRBJ2-3; D gene uncertain. The CDR3 consists of 11 residues. Deletions cut 6 bases from V and 5 bases from J, with 9 bases between. CDR1 and CDR2 from the germline V gene are DFQATT and SNEGSKA (reference sequence). The CDR3 DNA reads as TGCAGTGCCCACCGAGGAGATACGCAGTATTTT. It translates to CSAHRGDTQYF.